Listed below are T cell receptor beta chains from one sample, sequenced in a study of cytomegalovirus exposure and HLA in healthy donors. Produced via immunoSEQ multiplex PCR; TCRdb's table is partial and in-frame only. Of more than 200,000 clones in the sample, about 90% were seen once. Sequencing used PBMCs. The receptor source for this set is a woman between 25 and 40 years old in good health and CMV-seronegative. Each CDR3 is given with its conserved first and last residue.

len	v_gene	j_gene	CDR3aa
17	TRBV7-6	TRBJ2-7	CASSLVGAGGASYEQYF
17	TRBV11-2	TRBJ2-3	CASSLLRRTGVGDTQYF
14	TRBV2	TRBJ2-7	CASTAGGSSYEQYF
17	TRBV7-9	TRBJ2-2	CASSLGLAGAASGELFF
17	TRBV7-9	TRBJ2-7	CASSPGLAGGIPYEQYF
17	TRBV27	TRBJ2-2	CASSLSGLAGETGELFF
18	TRBV4-1	TRBJ2-1	CASSQEGAGVVSYNEQFF
14	TRBV19	TRBJ2-2	CASSISRGIGELFF
13	TRBV2	TRBJ1-5	CASTGLSNQPQHF
15	TRBV4-2	TRBJ2-1	CASSQALTGFHEQFF
15	TRBV6-4	TRBJ1-2	CASKEGVVSNYGYTF
14	TRBV5-1	TRBJ2-2	CASSLTQGAGELFF
12	TRBV11-2	TRBJ2-2	CASSLVVGELFF
11	TRBV11-1	TRBJ2-5	CASSLGETQYF
16	TRBV29-1	TRBJ1-3	CSVEGTPTGAGNTIYF
12	TRBV9	TRBJ2-1	CASSAWDNEQFF
10	TRBV29-1	TRBJ2-1	CSGWDNEQFF
16	TRBV4-3	TRBJ2-2	CASSQEFRAGSGELFF
16	TRBV7-6	TRBJ2-2	CASSLVWGRNTGELFF
14	TRBV6-6	TRBJ2-3	CASSYSGSGDTQYF
14	TRBV5-1	TRBJ2-1	CASSLTTEGGEQFF
15	TRBV25-1	TRBJ2-5	CASSGPQWGRETQYF
13	TRBV5-1	TRBJ2-7	CASSLDRAYEQYF
15	TRBV7-9	TRBJ2-7	CASSFGHPGPYEQYF
11	TRBV20-1	TRBJ2-4	CSARSGPFQYF
16	TRBV15	TRBJ2-1	CATKGLAGVHYNEQFF
13	TRBV5-6	TRBJ2-1	CASSLGLASEQFF
20	TRBV5-1	TRBJ2-1	CASSSQSGTSGRGPYNEQFF